The next 30 T cell receptor beta chains were all read from a single sample in a study of cytomegalovirus exposure and HLA in healthy donors. Vbeta (60) and Jbeta (13) primers were used in the PCR. The table came from immunoSEQ multiplex PCR; TCRdb's copy has only in-frame clones and leaves some out. Of some 130,000 clones in the sample, approximately 80% are singletons; the top ten hold around 9.1%. Sequencing was performed on PBMCs. Receptor source: a woman aged 50 to 60 in good health and CMV-seropositive.

The J gene is TRBJ1-2, the V gene TRBV6-5; the match to TRBD1 covers 8 bases. Germline trimming cut 4 bases from V and 8 bases from J; bases unmatched to any gene: 12. The CDR3 is 15 amino acids. The germline V gene encodes CDR1 MNHEY and CDR2 SVGAGI. The CDR3 DNA follows: TGTGCCAGCAGTTTTCCCCAACAGGGGGGTGAAGGCTACACCTTC. This sequence encodes CASSFPQQGGEGYTF.

The rearrangement joins TRBV7-9 to TRBJ1-5, with 7 bases aligning to TRBD1. Germline CDR1 reads SEHNR; CDR2 reads FQNEAQ (reference sequence). Trimming cost V 5 bases and J 5 bases; bases outside gene matches: 3. CDR3 length: 13 residues. The chain's CDR3 is CASSITGDQPQHF. As DNA, the CDR3 is TGTGCCAGCAGCATTACAGGGGATCAGCCCCAGCATTTT. The variable domain in full, completed from reference TRBV7-9 and TRBJ1-5, reads DTGVSQNPRHKITKRGQNVTFRCDPISEHNRLYWYRQTLGQGPEFLTYFQNEAQLEKSRLLSDRFSAERPKGSFSTLEIQRTEQGDSAMYLCASSITGDQPQHFGDGTRLSIL.

The rearrangement uses TRBV2 and TRBJ1-5, with TRBD1 identical over 7 bases. This CDR3 is 16 amino acids long. The V gene end was trimmed by 2 bases and the J gene end by 3 bases; junction bases not matched to a gene: 7. Germline loops: CDR1 SNHLY, CDR2 FYNNEI. Here the CDR3 DNA reads TGTGCCAGCAGTGAATCCCAAGGGGGCATCAATCAGCCCCAGCATTTT. Translated: CASSESQGGINQPQHF. Supplemented by reference TRBV2 and TRBJ1-5, the full variable domain reads EPEVTQTPSHQVTQMGQEVILRCVPISNHLYFYWYRQILGQKVEFLVSFYNNEISEKSEIFDDQFSVERPDGSNFTLKIRSTKLEDSAMYFCASSESQGGINQPQHFGDGTRLSIL.

V is TRBV10-1 and J is TRBJ1-1; no reliable D call. This CDR3 contains 15 residues. Trimming removed 2 bases from V and 0 bases from J, with 10 bases in between. Germline assignment: CDR1 WNHNN and CDR2 SYGVQD (reference sequence). CDR3: CASSEVPVMNTEAFF. DNA of the CDR3: TGCGCCAGCAGTGAGGTCCCAGTTATGAACACTGAAGCTTTCTTT.

The chain is built from TRBV5-6 and TRBJ1-2; D ambiguous. CDR1 and CDR2 (germline): SGHDT, YYEEEE. The length of the CDR3 is 14 residues. V was shortened by 3 bases and J by 0 bases, with 9 bases between the two germline ends. As DNA, the CDR3 is TGTGCCAGCAGCTCCCTATTAGCTAACTATGGCTACACCTTC. Its protein product is CASSSLLANYGYTF.

This clone was detected a few times. The chain joins TRBV9 to TRBJ1-1; possibly TRBD1 for D (5 bases). Germline CDR1 is SGDLS and CDR2 is YYNGEE. This CDR3 contains 13 residues. Trimming removed 4 bases at V and 1 base at J, with 8 bases between. The CDR3 DNA follows: TGTGCCAGCAGCACACAGGAGAACACTGAAGCTTTCTTT. Amino acid sequence: CASSTQENTEAFF.

This clone was recorded once. This chain connects TRBV30 to TRBJ2-1; TRBD2 aligns across 9 bases. CDR3 length equals 13 residues. The V and J ends lost 5 bases and 8 bases, in that order; junction bases with no gene match: 7. Germline V lookup: CDR1 GTSNPN, CDR2 SVGIG (reference sequence). The CDR3 here is CAWGGTSSDEQFF. CDR3 DNA: TGTGCCTGGGGCGGGACTAGCTCCGATGAGCAGTTCTTC.

In this sample, this clone turned up a few times. The chain couples TRBV5-1 to TRBJ1-4; the D gene is possibly TRBD1 (5 bases). The CDR3 is 15 amino acids. Trimming pared 4 bases from V and 8 bases from J, leaving 18 bases between. CDR1 SGHRS and CDR2 YFSETQ come from the germline V gene. The chain's CDR3 is CASSPTRQPGEKLFF. CDR3 bases: TGCGCCAGCAGCCCGACTAGACAGCCCGGGGAAAAACTGTTTTTT.

The J gene is TRBJ2-3, the V gene TRBV9, with 12 bases fitting TRBD2. Germline lookup yields CDR1 SGDLS and CDR2 YYNGEE. The CDR3 covers 15 residues. Losses at the gene ends were 0 bases for V and 6 bases for J; bases not matched to a gene: 2. The chain's CDR3 is CASSVGGTSGDTQYF. CDR3 DNA sequence: TGTGCCAGCAGCGTAGGGGGGACTAGCGGGGATACGCAGTATTTT.

The chain couples TRBV9 to TRBJ2-5; 12 bases match TRBD2. Trimming at V came to 3 bases and at J to 1 base, leaving 4 bases not matched to a gene. CDR1 SGDLS and CDR2 YYNGEE come from the germline V gene. The CDR3 sequence is 16 residues long. The CDR3 DNA sequence: TGTGCCAGCAGCGCGGGACTAGCGGGTTCCCAAGAGACCCAGTACTTC. Translating it yields CASSAGLAGSQETQYF.

The rearrangement uses TRBV6-4 and TRBJ2-3, with a tentative D call TRBD1 (6 bases). Germline CDR1 is MRHNA and CDR2 is SNTAGT. V shed 5 bases and J shed 2 bases, with 14 bases lying between them. This CDR3 spans 15 amino acids. CDR3 coding DNA: TGTGCCAGCAGTTTACAGGGTATTTTCACAGATACGCAGTATTTT. It yields the protein CASSLQGIFTDTQYF.

The chain links TRBV12-5 to TRBJ2-7, with 10 bases aligning to TRBD2. This CDR3 has 21 residues. Germline V gene data show CDR1 as LGHNT and CDR2 as FRNRAP. Trimming at V came to 0 bases and at J to 6 bases, leaving 23 bases not matched to a gene. As DNA, the CDR3 is TGTGCTAGTGGTTTGGTATCTGGGCTAGCGGGGGAATATCCAACCCGGCTCGAGCAGTACTTC. It yields the protein CASGLVSGLAGEYPTRLEQYF.

This sequence joins TRBV30 and TRBJ2-7; D is unresolved. The V gene's germline CDR1 is GTSNPN and CDR2 SVGIG (reference sequence). The CDR3 is made up of 11 amino acids. V dropped 4 bases and J dropped 3 bases, with 7 bases sitting between them. The chain's CDR3 is CAWNSVYEQYF. CDR3 DNA sequence: TGTGCCTGGAACAGTGTCTACGAGCAGTACTTC.

The CDR3 DNA is TGTGCCAGCAGCCCGACCCCAGGGCACACTGAAGCTTTCTTT. Translating gives CASSPTPGHTEAFF. The V call is TRBV5-6, the J call TRBJ1-1; TRBD1 might be the D (5 bases). The CDR3 has 14 amino acids. V lost 4 bases and J lost 3, with 13 bases in between. CDR1 is SGHDT and CDR2 is YYEEEE in the germline V gene.

The rearrangement uses TRBV11-2 and TRBJ1-3; D gene ambiguous. The CDR3 contains 16 residues. Germline lookup yields CDR1 SGHAT and CDR2 FQNNGV. V lost 3 bases, J lost 0 bases, and 12 bases lay in between. CDR3 residues: CASSFAAPSSGNTIYF. The CDR3 DNA is TGTGCCAGCAGCTTCGCCGCGCCTAGCTCTGGAAACACCATATATTTT.

The V gene is TRBV5-1, the J gene TRBJ2-3; 15 bases fit TRBD2. The V gene's germline CDR1 is SGHRS and CDR2 YFSETQ. The CDR3 runs to 16 residues. Losses at the gene ends were 4 bases for V and 5 bases for J; bases not matched to a gene: 5. The CDR3 protein is CASSRRTSGGGDTQYF. The CDR3 DNA reads as TGCGCCAGCAGCCGTCGGACTAGCGGGGGGGGAGATACGCAGTATTTT. Filled out from reference TRBV5-1 and TRBJ2-3, the complete variable domain reads KAGVTQTPRYLIKTRGQQVTLSCSPISGHRSVSWYQQTPGQGLQFLFEYFSETQRNKGNFPGRFSGRQFSNSRSEMNVSTLELGDSALYLCASSRRTSGGGDTQYFGPGTRLTVL.

The genes are TRBV30 and TRBJ1-4, with 8 bases that match TRBD1. The CDR3 totals 16 residues. Germline values: CDR1 GTSNPN, CDR2 SVGIG (reference sequence). With V trimmed by 2 bases and J by 8 bases, 13 bases remained unmatched. In nucleotides, the CDR3 is TGTGCCTGGAGTTCAGACGTCGGACAGGGAGGAGAAAAACTGTTTTTT. This codes for CAWSSDVGQGGEKLFF. The full variable domain, its missing parts supplied by reference TRBV30 and TRBJ1-4, is SQTIHQWPATLVQPVGSPLSLECTVEGTSNPNLYWYRQAAGRGLQLLFYSVGIGQISSEVPQNLSASRPQDRQFILSSKKLLLSDSGFYLCAWSSDVGQGGEKLFFGSGTQLSVL.

The chain recombines TRBV7-9 with TRBJ2-2, with 7 bases fitting TRBD1. Germline V lookup: CDR1 SEHNR, CDR2 FQNEAQ (reference sequence). J lost 5 bases, V lost 3 bases, and 6 bases had no gene match. The CDR3 is made up of 15 amino acids. CDR3 DNA: TGTGCCAGCAGCTTGAACAGGGGTAGGACCGGGGAGCTGTTTTTT. This translates into CASSLNRGRTGELFF.

The chain employs TRBV7-2 and TRBJ2-7; 8 bases align to TRBD1. Germline lookup yields CDR1 SGHTA and CDR2 FQGNSA. This CDR3 spans 16 amino acids. V lost 5 bases and J lost 2; bases outside the gene matches: 11. CDR3 nucleotides: TGTGCCAGCAGCCTGCTTTCAGGGGGCGCCACCTACGAGCAGTACTTC. Its protein product is CASSLLSGGATYEQYF.

V usage is TRBV10-3 and J usage is TRBJ1-4; TRBD1 agrees at 10 bases. The CDR3 is made up of 14 amino acids. After removal of 5 bases from V and 5 bases from J, the junction contained 2 bases not matched to a gene. The V gene's germline CDR1 is ENHRY and CDR2 SYGVKD. As DNA, the CDR3 is TGTGCCATCAGTCCGGGACAGGGGAATGAAAAACTGTTTTTT. It translates to CAISPGQGNEKLFF.

V usage is TRBV28 and J usage is TRBJ1-1; tentatively, D is TRBD1 (5 bases). This CDR3 region has 15 residues. The V gene's germline CDR1 is MDHEN and CDR2 SYDVKM. Trimming took 5 bases from V and 2 from J, leaving 15 bases between them. CDR3 in amino acids: CASSLWTNGNTEAFF. The CDR3 bases are TGTGCCAGCAGTCTTTGGACAAATGGCAACACTGAAGCTTTCTTT.

This sequence joins TRBV2 and TRBJ2-7, with TRBD1 matching over 8 bases. CDR1 and CDR2 from the germline V gene are SNHLY and FYNNEI. The CDR3 sequence is 14 residues long. V lost 5 bases to trimming and J lost 4 bases; unmatched junction nucleotides: 7. Here the CDR3 reads CASSTGQGGYEQYF. CDR3 bases: TGTGCCAGCAGTACCGGACAGGGTGGGTACGAGCAGTACTTC.

This clone appeared a single time. The chain combines TRBV7-2 with TRBJ1-2, with 7 bases lining up with TRBD1. The CDR3 has 13 residues. The V gene's germline CDR1 is SGHTA and CDR2 FQGNSA. V lost 5 bases and J lost 4; bases outside the gene matches: 4. CDR3 in amino acids: CASSQDRPYGYTF. The CDR3, as DNA: TGTGCCAGCAGCCAGGACAGGCCCTATGGCTACACCTTC.

V gene TRBV6-1 combines with J gene TRBJ1-6; 8 bases are a match to TRBD1. CDR3 length: 14 residues. Germline V gene lookup returns CDR1 MNHNS and CDR2 SASEGT. Losses at the gene ends were 9 bases for V and 8 bases for J; bases not matched to a gene: 9. The CDR3 DNA sequence: TGTGCCAGTCACAGGGGGGAATCTGATTCACCCCTCCACTTT. Its translation is CASHRGESDSPLHF.

The V gene is TRBV21-1, the J gene TRBJ1-6; TRBD1, the table's D call, was not compared with the DNA. TRBV21-1 is labeled a pseudogene. The CDR3 is 16 amino acids. CDR3 nucleotide sequence: TGTGCCTTTCTAAGATGTCGGGGACAGCCTTATTCACCCCTCCACTTT. Protein product: CAFLRCRGQPYSPLHF.

The rearrangement links TRBV29-1 to TRBJ1-1; 7 positions match TRBD1. Per the germline V gene, CDR1 is SQVTM and CDR2 is ANQGSEA. The length of the CDR3 is 12 residues. Trimming cost V 6 bases and J 4 bases; bases outside gene matches: 5. CDR3 sequence reads: CSVLQGITEAFF. CDR3 in DNA: TGCAGCGTCTTACAGGGGATCACTGAAGCTTTCTTT. Filled out from reference TRBV29-1 and TRBJ1-1, the complete variable domain reads SAVISQKPSRDICQRGTSLTIQCQVDSQVTMMFWYRQQPGQSLTLIATANQGSEATYESGFVIDKFPISRPNLTFSTLTVSNMSPEDSSIYLCSVLQGITEAFFGQGTRLTVV.

V usage is TRBV7-3 and J usage is TRBJ2-2; 10 bases line up with TRBD2. Per the germline V gene, CDR1 is SGHTA and CDR2 is FQGTGA. This CDR3 region has 15 residues. Trimming at V came to 8 bases and at J to 5 bases, leaving 8 bases not matched to a gene. CDR3 coding DNA: TGTGCCAGCGCCACTAGCGGGGTTGCGACCGGGGAGCTGTTTTTT. This codes for CASATSGVATGELFF.

The gene calls are TRBV27 and TRBJ2-3, with unresolved D. Trimming pared 3 bases from V and 2 bases from J, leaving 12 bases between. Germline CDR1 is MNHEY and CDR2 is SMNVEV (reference sequence). The CDR3 contains 15 residues. CDR3 sequence reads: CASSFSDFPTDTQYF. CDR3 nucleotides: TGTGCCAGCAGTTTTTCCGACTTCCCCACAGATACGCAGTATTTT.

This sequence joins TRBV7-3 and TRBJ2-4; TRBD1 agrees at 7 bases. CDR1 and CDR2 from the germline V gene are SGHTA and FQGTGA. The trim removed 5 bases at V and 9 bases at J, leaving 10 bases unmatched. The CDR3 is 14 amino acids. The CDR3 DNA follows: TGTGCCAGCAGCGACGCAGGGGGTTTAGGCATTCAGTACTTC. As protein: CASSDAGGLGIQYF. The full variable domain, rest sourced from reference TRBV7-3 and TRBJ2-4, is GAGVSQTPSNKVTEKGKYVELRCDPISGHTALYWYRQSLGQGPEFLIYFQGTGAADDSGLPNDRFFAVRPEGSVSTLKIQRTERGDSAVYLCASSDAGGLGIQYFGAGTRLSVL.

The gene calls are TRBV27 and TRBJ1-6; 8 nucleotides match TRBD1. Germline V lookup: CDR1 MNHEY, CDR2 SMNVEV (reference sequence). The CDR3 has 17 residues. V gave up 3 bases and J gave up 10 bases; unmatched junction bases: 14. This CDR3 reads CASSFEPTGAAGSPLHF. The DNA of the CDR3 is TGTGCCAGCAGTTTCGAACCGACAGGGGCCGCGGGATCACCCCTCCACTTT.